The T cell receptor (beta chain) described here comes from a study of shared clonotypes between healthy human individuals. Study-level points and caveats: Generation probabilities of non-shared clonotypes were lower (relative to those shared by all four donors). It was only blood that was sampled, and tissue repertoires likely differ.

Details on this clone: Its antigen is currently unknown.

Germline V lookup: CDR1 SGHTA, CDR2 FQGTGA. J lost 3 bases, V lost 5 bases, and 5 bases had no gene match. The CDR3 has 14 amino acids. The repertoire was sequenced with immunoSEQ multiplex PCR; TCRdb's copy has only in-frame clones and lacks some. The table has hundreds of thousands of clones, about 91% seen once. Naivety among CD8 cells was defined by CD45RO negativity and positive CCR7 selection, thereby excluding terminally differentiated effector memory CD45RA+ cells. The sequence was collected from a man younger than 45 in good health. The sample consisted of naive CD8+ T cells sorted from blood. V usage is TRBV7-3 and J usage is TRBJ2-5; 8 bases agree with TRBD1. The CDR3 bases are TGTGCCAGCAGCCCCCCGGGACAGGAAGAGACCCAGTACTTC. Its translation is CASSPPGQEETQYF.